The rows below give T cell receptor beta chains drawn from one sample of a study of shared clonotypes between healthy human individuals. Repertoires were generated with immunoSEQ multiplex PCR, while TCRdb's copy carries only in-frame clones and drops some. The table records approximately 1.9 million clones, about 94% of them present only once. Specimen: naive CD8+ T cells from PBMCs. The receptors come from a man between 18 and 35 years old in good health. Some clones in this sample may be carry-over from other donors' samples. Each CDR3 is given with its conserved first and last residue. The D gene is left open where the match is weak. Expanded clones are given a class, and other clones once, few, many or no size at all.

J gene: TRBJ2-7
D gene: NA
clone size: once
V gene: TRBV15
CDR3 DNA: TGTGCCACCAGCAGAGACGGGGGGCCTATTGGGGAGCAGTACTTC
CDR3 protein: CATSRDGGPIGEQYF

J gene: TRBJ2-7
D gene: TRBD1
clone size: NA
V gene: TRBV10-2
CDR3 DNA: TGCGCCAGCAGCCAGACCAGGGGGCAGTACGAGCAGTACTTC
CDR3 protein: CASSQTRGQYEQYF

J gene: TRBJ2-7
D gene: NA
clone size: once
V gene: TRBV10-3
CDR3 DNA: TGTGCCATCAGTGAGTCGGGCGGACTCCTCTATGAGCAGTACTTC
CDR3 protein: CAISESGGLLYEQYF

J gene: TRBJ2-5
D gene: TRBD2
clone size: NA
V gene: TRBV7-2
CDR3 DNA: TGTGCCAGCAGCCTCGCCTGGGACTATAGATACTTC
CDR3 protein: CASSLAWDYRYF

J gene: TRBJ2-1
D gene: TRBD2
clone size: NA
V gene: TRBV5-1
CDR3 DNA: TGCGCCAGCAGGCAAGGGGAGGTCGGGGACTACCTCCCCCGGGGGCAGTTCTTC
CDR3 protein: CASRQGEVGDYLPRGQFF

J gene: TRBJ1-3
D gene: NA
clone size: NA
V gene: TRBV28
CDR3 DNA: TGTGCCAGCAGTCTAGGACGGTATCGCTCTGGAAACACCATATATTTT
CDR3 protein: CASSLGRYRSGNTIYF

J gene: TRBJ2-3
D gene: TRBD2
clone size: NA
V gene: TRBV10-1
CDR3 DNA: TGCGCCAGCAGTGAGTCGGGACTAGCGGGAGAGCTCACAGATACGCAGTATTTT
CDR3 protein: CASSESGLAGELTDTQYF

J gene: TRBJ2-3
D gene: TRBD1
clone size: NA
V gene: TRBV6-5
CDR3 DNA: TGTGCCAGCAGTTACTCCGGGACAGCCCTCACAGATACGCAGTATTTT
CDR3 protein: CASSYSGTALTDTQYF

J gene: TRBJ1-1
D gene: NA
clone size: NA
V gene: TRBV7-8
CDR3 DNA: TGTGCCAGCAGCTCGAGAGGGGGACTTATCACTGAAGCTTTCTTT
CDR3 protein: CASSSRGGLITEAFF

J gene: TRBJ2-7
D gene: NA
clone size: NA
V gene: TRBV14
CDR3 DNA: TGTGCCAGCAGCCCAACTGGAAGGGGCGAGCAGTACTTC
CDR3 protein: CASSPTGRGEQYF

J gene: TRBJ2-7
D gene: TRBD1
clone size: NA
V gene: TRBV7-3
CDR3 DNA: TGTGCCAGCAGCGCAACAGGGGACGAGCAGTACTTC
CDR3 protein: CASSATGDEQYF

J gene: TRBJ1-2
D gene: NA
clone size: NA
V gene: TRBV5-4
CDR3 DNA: TGTGCCAGCAGCTTGGTTGGAGGGAGAGATGGCTACACCTTC
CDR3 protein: CASSLVGGRDGYTF

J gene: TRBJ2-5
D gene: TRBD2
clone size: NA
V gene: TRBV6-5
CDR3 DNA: TGTGCCAGTGACCCTAGCGGGAGGGGCGAGACCCAGTACTTC
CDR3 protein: CASDPSGRGETQYF